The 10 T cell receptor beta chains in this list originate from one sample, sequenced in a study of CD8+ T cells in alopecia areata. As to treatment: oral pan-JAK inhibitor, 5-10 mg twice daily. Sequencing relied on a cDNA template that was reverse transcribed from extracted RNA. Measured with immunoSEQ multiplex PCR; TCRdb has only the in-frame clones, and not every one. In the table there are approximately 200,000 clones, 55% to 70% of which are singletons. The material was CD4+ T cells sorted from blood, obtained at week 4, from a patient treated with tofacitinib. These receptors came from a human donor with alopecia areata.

Here the CDR3 DNA reads TGCAGCGCCCTTGACAACAGAGCAGATACGCAGTATTTT. Encoded protein: CSALDNRADTQYF. The V call is TRBV29-1, the J call TRBJ2-3; the D is unclear. This CDR3 is built from 13 residues. From germline, CDR1 is SQVTM and CDR2 ANQGSEA. Trimming took 7 bases from V and 4 from J, leaving 15 bases between them.

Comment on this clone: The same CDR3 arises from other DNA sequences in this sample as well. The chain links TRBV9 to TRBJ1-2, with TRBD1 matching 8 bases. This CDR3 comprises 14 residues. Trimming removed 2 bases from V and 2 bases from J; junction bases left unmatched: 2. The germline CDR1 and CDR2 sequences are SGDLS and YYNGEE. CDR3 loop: CASSVDRGNYGYTF. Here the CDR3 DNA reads TGTGCCAGCAGCGTCGACAGGGGAAACTATGGCTACACCTTC. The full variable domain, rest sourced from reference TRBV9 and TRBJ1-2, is DSGVTQTPKHLITATGQRVTLRCSPRSGDLSVYWYQQSLDQGLQFLIQYYNGEERAKGNILERFSAQQFPDLHSELNLSSLELGDSALYFCASSVDRGNYGYTFGSGTRLTVV.

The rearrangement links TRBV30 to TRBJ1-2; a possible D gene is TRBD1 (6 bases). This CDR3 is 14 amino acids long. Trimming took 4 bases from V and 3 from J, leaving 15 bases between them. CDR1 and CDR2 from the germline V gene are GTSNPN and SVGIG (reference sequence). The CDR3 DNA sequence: TGTGCCTGGAACCCGGACAGCTATGACTATGGCTACACCTTC. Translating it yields CAWNPDSYDYGYTF.

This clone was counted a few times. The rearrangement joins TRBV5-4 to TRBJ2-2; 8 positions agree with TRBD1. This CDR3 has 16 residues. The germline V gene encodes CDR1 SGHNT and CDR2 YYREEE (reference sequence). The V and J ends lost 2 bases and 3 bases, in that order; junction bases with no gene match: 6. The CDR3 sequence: CASSLPGTGYTGELFF. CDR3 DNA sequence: TGTGCCAGCAGCTTACCCGGGACAGGCTACACCGGGGAGCTGTTTTTT.

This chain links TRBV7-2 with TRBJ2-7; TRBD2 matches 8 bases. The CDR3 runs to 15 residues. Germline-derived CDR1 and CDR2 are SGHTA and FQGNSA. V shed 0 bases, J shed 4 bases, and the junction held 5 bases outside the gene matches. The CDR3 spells CASSLARRGGYEQYF. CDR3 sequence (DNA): TGTGCCAGCAGCTTAGCCCGCCGGGGGGGGTACGAGCAGTACTTC.

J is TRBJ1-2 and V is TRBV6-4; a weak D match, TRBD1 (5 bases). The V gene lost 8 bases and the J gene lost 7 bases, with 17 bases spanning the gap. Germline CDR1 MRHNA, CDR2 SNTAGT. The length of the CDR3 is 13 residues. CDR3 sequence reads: CASGETESGGYTF. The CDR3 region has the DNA TGTGCCAGCGGAGAGACAGAATCTGGTGGCTACACCTTC.

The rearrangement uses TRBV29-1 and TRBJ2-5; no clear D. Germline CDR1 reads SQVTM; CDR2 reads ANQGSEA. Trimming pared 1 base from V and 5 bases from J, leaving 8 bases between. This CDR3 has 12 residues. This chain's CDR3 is CSVEGSRETQYF. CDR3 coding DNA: TGCAGCGTTGAAGGCAGCCGGGAGACCCAGTACTTC.

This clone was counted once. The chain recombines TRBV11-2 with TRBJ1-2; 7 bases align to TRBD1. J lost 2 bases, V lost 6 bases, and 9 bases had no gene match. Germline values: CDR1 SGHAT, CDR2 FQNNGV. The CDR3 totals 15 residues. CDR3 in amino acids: CASRRPGGVNYGYTF. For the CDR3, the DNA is TGTGCCAGCAGACGCCCAGGGGGAGTGAACTATGGCTACACCTTC.

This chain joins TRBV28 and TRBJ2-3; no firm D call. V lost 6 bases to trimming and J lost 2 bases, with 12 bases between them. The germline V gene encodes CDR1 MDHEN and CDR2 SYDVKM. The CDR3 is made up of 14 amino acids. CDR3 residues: CASSPWASTDTQYF. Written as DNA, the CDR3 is TGTGCCAGCAGCCCCTGGGCCTCCACAGATACGCAGTATTTT.

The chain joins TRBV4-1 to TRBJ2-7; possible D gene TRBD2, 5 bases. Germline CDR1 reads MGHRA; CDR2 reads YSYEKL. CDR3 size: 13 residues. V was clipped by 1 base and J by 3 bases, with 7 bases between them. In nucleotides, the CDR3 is TGCGCCAGCAGCCAAGGAGGGTACTACGAGCAGTACTTC. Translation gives CASSQGGYYEQYF.